This paragraph covers one TCR beta chain sequence. No antigen is known for it. The sample holds no much larger clone one base away, and base qualities are not on file. According to the germline V gene, CDR1 reads MNHNS and CDR2 reads SASEGT. Germline trimming: 1 base from V, 0 bases from J; junction bases outside gene matches: 4. From its cysteine to its phenylalanine, the CDR3 spans 18 amino acids. Only the CDR3 region is kept as DNA, spanning 54 bases read in frame from base 1. These data come from a study of PD-L1 blockade in urothelial cancer (dated by TCRdb to the late 2010s). Notes on the research overall: Every patient began therapy around 2014 and was given atezolizumab 1,200 mg intravenously every 3 weeks. About nine tenths of the roughly 29 patients were identified as males with urothelial cancer of bladder origin, and a prior smoking history was reported by 18 of 29 patients. An ECOG performance status of 0 or 1 was recorded for the patients, and 0 to 3 prior chemotherapy regimens had been received by the patients. Blood samples were analyzed 3 weeks after the start of treatment (second dose) and 6 weeks after the start of treatment. Blood samples gave median yields of about 150,000 T cells and some 84,000 unique TCRs, along with a median clonality of 0.080. Somatic, immune and clinical correlates of response to PD-L1 blockade with atezolizumab in urothelial cancer were the focus of an exploratory multi-omic analysis. Pretreatment tumor samples, along with matched peripheral blood serially collected before and after atezolizumab treatment, were subjected to TCR sequencing. Progression-free survival longer than 6 months counted as durable clinical benefit, and TCR features were additionally tested against both progression-free and overall survival. In the same patients, pretreatment tumors underwent whole exome sequencing and RNA sequencing in addition to TCR sequencing. Durable clinical benefit was achieved by nine patients and was not achieved by 20 patients. Pretreatment blood TCR-seq was available for nearly 30 patients, at least one posttreatment blood collection was obtained for approximately 25 patients, and tumor TCR-seq was available for approximately 25 patients.

Synthetic TCR analog templates were spiked into each PCR to estimate absolute template abundance from read counts. TCRbeta CDR3 regions were amplified from genomic DNA with bias-controlled V and J gene primers using the immunoSEQ assay. Rearranged TCRbeta segments were sequenced at approximately 20X coverage. Turning to the authors' computational methods: Sequencing errors were corrected by clustering and CDR3s were annotated against IMGT to assign V, D and J genes. Only productive TCRbeta rearrangements were used in downstream analyses, excluding out-of-frame or stop-codon sequences. Clonality was calculated as one minus the Shannon entropy normalized by the log of the number of unique productive sequences. Fisher's exact test with Benjamini-Hochberg correction, using a cutoff of adjusted p below 0.01, was how clones that differed between time points or between blood and tumor were identified. Entries here come from immuneACCESS through TCRdb and include only in-frame sequences with V and J called. Some clones fail to appear in such tables; in the studies checked, an unresolved V gene covers under half of the shortfall, and the cause of the remainder is unknown. Clonal size and the V and J genes are those of that table, whereas D and trimming came from the DNA. The table for this sample lists some 71,000 clones; approximately 86% of them were counted only once. Just under 15% of the sample is taken by the ten largest.

The sample's time point, from its label and the paper: pretreatment peripheral blood. A total of 25 to 30 patients with locally advanced or metastatic urothelial carcinoma, treated at Memorial Sloan Kettering on a trial protocol, made up the cohort. Peripheral blood mononuclear cells were collected pretreatment and during treatment, with between 1 and 8 total time points obtained per patient. The Qiagen DNeasy Blood extraction kit was used to purify genomic DNA from total PBMCs and from tumor samples. PBMCs were collected pretreatment and during treatment, and were isolated and stored as previously described. What the authors observed across the whole study: At 3 weeks after the start of treatment, tumor-associated TCR clones in peripheral blood had expanded more in patients with durable benefit (n ≈ 23, p = 0.022). A pretreatment peripheral blood TCR clonality below the median was linked to improved progression-free and overall survival. Because the sample size was small (n of about 29) and many exploratory analyses were performed, the results are intended to be hypothesis-generating.

Source: PBMCs, taken around atezolizumab (anti-PD-L1) treatment. The rearranged chain carries TRBV6-1 and TRBJ2-3; TRBD2 lines up with 13 middle nucleotides. The TCR sequence derives from a man between 60 and 75 years old with urothelial cancer. CDR3 region: CASSEVGTSGASTDTQYF. The nucleotide sequence is TGTGCCAGCAGTGAAGTCGGGACTAGCGGGGCTAGCACAGATACGCAGTATTTT.